This T cell receptor (beta chain) appears in the sequencing data of a study of blood T cell repertoires in COVID-19. Germline V lookup: CDR1 LNHDA, CDR2 SQIVND (reference sequence). This CDR3 spans 23 amino acids. The junction had 31 bases not matched to a gene; V was cut back by 3 bases and J by 5 bases. Original handling: Nucleated cell counts were estimated from reference gene primer amplification. Generated by immunoSEQ multiplex PCR, the TCRdb table keeps only in-frame clones and is missing some. V and J calls plus clone size are reproduced from that table; the DNA served to infer D and trimming. The table includes around 620,000 clones, about 87% detected once.

This rearrangement joins TRBV19 to TRBJ1-2; TRBD1 aligns across 9 bases. Material: peripheral blood. The sequence derives from a woman under 30 with acute or convalescent COVID-19. The CDR3: CASSMLRGGDGGHTGGSLYGYTF. The DNA of the CDR3 is TGTGCCAGTAGTATGCTTAGAGGGGGCGACGGGGGCCACACAGGGGGCTCTTTGTATGGCTACACCTTC.